This section outlines one T cell receptor beta chain sequence together with its context. The sample originates from a study of blood T cell repertoires in COVID-19. At the level of the study: Specimens from acute and convalescent COVID-19 originated in the United States, Italy and Spain. From T cells, B-cell-depleted T cells, or PBMCs came the material, which was cDNA or gDNA.

In the original analysis: Estimation of nucleated cell counts relied on the amplification of reference gene primers. Clones were sequenced by immunoSEQ multiplex PCR, and TCRdb holds only the in-frame ones, with some missing. V and J calls and clone size are those listed in that table; D and trimming were worked out from the DNA. The table lists 200,000 to 250,000 clones, 75% to 85% of them singletons. The CDR3 totals 14 residues. V lost 3 bases to trimming and J lost 5 bases; unmatched junction nucleotides: 3. Germline CDR1 is SNHLY and CDR2 is FYNNEI. The sample was peripheral blood. The TCR was taken from a human donor in a cohort sampled during active COVID-19. V and J are TRBV2 and TRBJ1-2; 10 bases line up with TRBD1. The CDR3 DNA reads as TGTGCCAGCAGTGACGGACAGGGGGGGTATGGCTACACCTTC. The encoded protein is CASSDGQGGYGYTF.